This TCR beta chain comes out of a study of beta chain features in type 1 diabetes. Note on this clone: The target antigen is unknown.

Study-wide results and limits: Type 1 diabetes patients had TCRB CDR3s that were shorter (moderately but significantly so) in all four CD4+ subsets. Lower insertion and higher deletion counts appeared at VDJ junctions in type 1 diabetes patients.

With 4 bases clipped from V and 5 bases from J, the junction kept 6 bases outside the gene matches. CDR3 length equals 14 residues. The V gene's germline CDR1 is SGHRS and CDR2 YFSETQ. The sequenced template was cDNA made from the entire isolated RNA. An average of about 3.4 million reads was obtained for naive, central memory and regulatory T cell samples. Using immunoSEQ multiplex PCR, the repertoire was profiled, and TCRdb retains in-frame clones only, with some absent. Here the sample spans 140,000 to 150,000 clones, roughly 10% being singletons. Purities over 98% were achieved in all sorted populations.

This TCR was recovered from a man in his late teens or twenties in good health. Sequenced input: naive CD4+ T cells from blood. The chain uses TRBV5-1 and TRBJ2-3, with 8 nucleotides matching TRBD1. CDR3 bases: TGCGCCAGCAGCCCGCGACAGGGGAGAGATACGCAGTATTTT. It encodes CASSPRQGRDTQYF.